The 21 T cell receptor beta chains below come from one sample, sequenced in a study of blood T cell repertoires in COVID-19. Assay: immunoSEQ multiplex PCR; the TCRdb copy retains only in-frame clones and omits some. Altogether approximately 140,000 clones are present, roughly 88% being singletons, with the ten largest covering roughly 30%. Sequenced sample: peripheral blood. The source of these receptors is a human donor in a cohort sampled during active COVID-19.

The genes are TRBV4-3 and TRBJ1-4, with 9 bases identical to TRBD1. The CDR3 covers 14 residues. The V and J ends lost 4 bases and 5 bases, in that order; junction bases with no gene match: 2. Germline assignment: CDR1 LGHNA and CDR2 YSLEER. The CDR3 DNA is TGCGCCAGCAGCCCTGGACAGGGGAATGAAAAACTGTTTTTT. Translated, it gives CASSPGQGNEKLFF.

The V call is TRBV19, the J call TRBJ1-1; D perhaps matches TRBD1 (6 bases). Trimming stripped 7 bases from V and 3 bases from J, with 24 bases between. In germline, CDR1 is LNHDA, CDR2 SQIVND (reference sequence). The CDR3 spans 17 residues. The CDR3 DNA reads as TGTGCCAGTACCCTACGAGGCACAGGGACGTTTCACACTGAAGCTTTCTTT. This codes for CASTLRGTGTFHTEAFF.

The chain employs TRBV3-1 (or the pseudogene TRBV3-2) and TRBJ2-3; TRBD1 aligns across 7 bases. The V gene's germline CDR1 is LGHDT and CDR2 YNNKEL (reference sequence). The CDR3 extends over 15 amino acids. V trimming: 4 bases; J trimming: 0 bases; junction bases outside the gene matches: 4. CDR3 in amino acids: CASSLGTASTDTQYF. CDR3 DNA sequence: TGTGCCAGCAGCCTAGGGACAGCTAGCACAGATACGCAGTATTTT.

V and J are TRBV7-2 and TRBJ1-4; 12 bases line up with TRBD1. This CDR3 is built from 17 residues. J was trimmed by 4 bases and V by 5 bases; bases with no gene match: 8. In germline, CDR1 is SGHTA, CDR2 FQGNSA. CDR3 DNA sequence: TGTGCCAGCAGCGTGGGACAGGGGGCGCTTGTTAATGAAAAACTGTTTTTT. Its translation: CASSVGQGALVNEKLFF.

This sequence joins TRBV2 and TRBJ2-2; 7 nucleotides align to TRBD2. V lost 2 bases to trimming and J lost 1 base; unmatched junction nucleotides: 4. This CDR3 contains 16 residues. CDR1 and CDR2 (germline): SNHLY, FYNNEI. DNA of the CDR3: TGTGCCAGCAGTGAAACGCGCGGGGGGAACACCGGGGAGCTGTTTTTT. This gives the protein CASSETRGGNTGELFF.

V and J are TRBV5-4 and TRBJ2-1; D not resolved. The V gene's germline CDR1 is SGHNT and CDR2 YYREEE (reference sequence). The V and J ends lost 4 bases and 4 bases respectively, with 9 bases between them. The CDR3 contains 13 residues. The CDR3 loop reads CASSTDWYNEQFF. The CDR3 nucleotides are TGTGCCAGCAGCACCGACTGGTACAATGAGCAGTTCTTC.

The chain has TRBV19 and TRBJ2-6, with no clear D. From germline, CDR1 is LNHDA and CDR2 SQIVND (reference sequence). V was clipped by 1 base and J by 5 bases, with 9 bases between them. This CDR3 is 15 amino acids long. DNA for the CDR3: TGTGCCAGTAGTATAGTTGCCACTTGGGCCAACGTCCTGACTTTC. Translating it yields CASSIVATWANVLTF. The whole variable domain, filled in from reference TRBV19 and TRBJ2-6, reads DGGITQSPKYLFRKEGQNVTLSCEQNLNHDAMYWYRQDPGQGLRLIYYSQIVNDFQKGDIAEGYSVSREKKESFPLTVTSAQKNPTAFYLCASSIVATWANVLTFGAGSRLTVL.

This clone turned up a few times. V and J are TRBV4-1 and TRBJ1-5; D unresolved. The CDR3 length is 15 residues. The V end lost 0 bases, the J end lost 5 bases, and 11 bases lay between the germline ends. CDR1 and CDR2 (germline): MGHRA, YSYEKL. The CDR3 DNA follows: TGCGCCAGCAGCCAAGATTGGGCACTGCATCAGCCCCAGCATTTT. Protein sequence: CASSQDWALHQPQHF.

The chain employs TRBV5-1 and TRBJ2-3, with TRBD1 identical over 7 bases. With V trimmed by 0 bases and J by 0 bases, 10 bases remained unmatched. The CDR3 is 18 amino acids. Germline V CDR1 and CDR2: SGHRS, YFSETQ. The CDR3 DNA sequence: TGCGCCAGCAGCTTGGTCGGGACGTACAGGGGTAGCACAGATACGCAGTATTTT. Encoded protein: CASSLVGTYRGSTDTQYF.

This chain connects TRBV5-1 to TRBJ2-7, with 12 bases aligning to TRBD1. This CDR3 is built from 14 residues. From germline, CDR1 is SGHRS and CDR2 YFSETQ. After removal of 5 bases from V and 6 bases from J, the junction contained 6 bases not matched to a gene. The CDR3 DNA follows: TGCGCCAGCAGTTCCGGGACAGGGGGCAGCGAGCAGTACTTC. It specifies CASSSGTGGSEQYF.

J is TRBJ2-5 and V is TRBV7-9; 7 bases fit TRBD2. The V gene's germline CDR1 is SEHNR and CDR2 FQNEAQ (reference sequence). Losses at the gene ends were 4 bases for V and 5 bases for J; bases not matched to a gene: 4. CDR3 length: 13 amino acids. In DNA, the CDR3 is TGTGCCAGCAGCTCCAGACTAGCCGAGACCCAGTACTTC. As protein: CASSSRLAETQYF.

The chain joins TRBV7-8 to TRBJ2-1, with 8 bases matching TRBD2. Germline values: CDR1 SGHVS, CDR2 FQNEAQ. J gave up 2 bases and V 2 bases, and 5 bases lay outside the gene matches. The CDR3 spans 16 residues. The chain's CDR3 is CASSLTGLGPYNEQFF. For the CDR3, the DNA is TGTGCCAGCAGCTTAACGGGACTAGGCCCCTACAATGAGCAGTTCTTC.

The rearrangement joins TRBV5-1 to TRBJ2-2; 8 bases align to TRBD1. V lost 3 bases and J lost 0; bases outside the gene matches: 1. The CDR3 is 15 residues long. CDR1 and CDR2 (germline): SGHRS, YFSETQ. The CDR3 DNA reads as TGCGCCAGCAGCTGGACAGGGCCGAACACCGGGGAGCTGTTTTTT. Amino acids: CASSWTGPNTGELFF.

This clone was found once. The genes are TRBV6-2 or TRBV6-3 and TRBJ2-7; TRBD1 agrees at 8 bases. CDR1 and CDR2 from the germline V gene are MNHEY and SVGEGT. Germline trimming cut 1 base from V and 5 bases from J; bases unmatched to any gene: 4. This CDR3 is built from 14 residues. The CDR3 DNA is TGTGCCAGCAGTTACTTAAGGGACAGGAACGAGCAGTACTTC. Encoded protein: CASSYLRDRNEQYF.

This clone was detected only a few times. The chain combines TRBV6-5 with TRBJ1-1; D may be TRBD1 (6 bases). Germline V gene data show CDR1 as MNHEY and CDR2 as SVGAGI. The V and J ends lost 5 bases and 0 bases respectively, with 7 bases between them. There are 13 residues in the CDR3. The CDR3 DNA reads as TGTGCCAGCAGTCAGGGGATGAACACTGAAGCTTTCTTT. Its protein product is CASSQGMNTEAFF.

Concerning this clone itself: Different DNA sequences within this sample yield the same CDR3. This chain connects TRBV18 to TRBJ2-7; weak D call: TRBD2 (6 bases). V was trimmed by 1 base and J by 5 bases, leaving 6 bases between them. The CDR3 extends over 12 amino acids. Looked up from germline, CDR1 is KGHSH and CDR2 is LQKENI. CDR3 DNA: TGTGCCAGCTCACCACGGGGGGACGAGCAGTACTTC. It encodes CASSPRGDEQYF.

The chain is built from TRBV30 and TRBJ1-5; tentative D call: TRBD1 (6 bases). V lost 2 bases, J lost 5 bases, and 16 bases lay in between. Germline V gene sequence: CDR1 GTSNPN, CDR2 SVGIG (reference sequence). The CDR3 covers 15 residues. The CDR3 is CAWSLDRGNHQPQHF. The CDR3 nucleotides read TGTGCCTGGAGTCTGGACAGAGGAAATCATCAGCCCCAGCATTTT. Using reference TRBV30 and TRBJ1-5 for the parts outside the CDR3, the full variable domain is SQTIHQWPATLVQPVGSPLSLECTVEGTSNPNLYWYRQAAGRGLQLLFYSVGIGQISSEVPQNLSASRPQDRQFILSSKKLLLSDSGFYLCAWSLDRGNHQPQHFGDGTRLSIL.

A single count supports this clone. The gene calls are TRBV6-5 and TRBJ2-7; 8 bases match TRBD1. The CDR3 has 13 amino acids. The V gene end was trimmed by 6 bases and the J gene end by 2 bases; junction bases not matched to a gene: 3. Germline CDR1 MNHEY, CDR2 SVGAGI. The CDR3 nucleotides are TGTGCCAGCAGCCGGACAGGGACCTACGAGCAGTACTTC. It specifies CASSRTGTYEQYF.

V usage is TRBV2 and J usage is TRBJ1-2; D is unresolved. The V end lost 5 bases, the J end lost 8 bases, and 9 bases lay between the germline ends. In germline, CDR1 is SNHLY, CDR2 FYNNEI. The CDR3 is made up of 11 amino acids. In DNA form, the CDR3 reads TGTGCCAGCAGTCAGGCGATGGGCTACACCTTC. Protein product: CASSQAMGYTF.

The chain couples TRBV9 to TRBJ2-5, with D perhaps matching TRBD2 (6 bases). Trimming stripped 0 bases from V and 1 base from J, with 7 bases between. The CDR3 loop spans 14 amino acids. From germline, CDR1 is SGDLS and CDR2 YYNGEE. CDR3 loop: CASSVGGVQETQYF. The CDR3 DNA reads as TGTGCCAGCAGCGTAGGCGGGGTCCAAGAGACCCAGTACTTC.

The V call is TRBV2, the J call TRBJ1-3; no firm D call. CDR3 size: 16 residues. Germline V lookup: CDR1 SNHLY, CDR2 FYNNEI. The V and J ends lost 5 bases and 0 bases respectively, with 14 bases between them. CDR3 coding DNA: TGTGCCAGCAGTCCACGAGGACTGAACTCTGGAAACACCATATATTTT. Translating it yields CASSPRGLNSGNTIYF.